This T cell receptor beta chain was obtained from a study of T cell changes during pregnancy in multiple sclerosis. The V gene end was trimmed by 6 bases and the J gene end by 5 bases; junction bases not matched to a gene: 0. This CDR3 is 12 amino acids long. The germline gives CDR1 MNHEY, CDR2 SVGAGI. Measured with immunoSEQ multiplex PCR; TCRdb has only the in-frame clones, and not every one. The sample consists of around 35,000 clones, 75% to 90% of them appearing once. V is TRBV6-5 and J is TRBJ1-4, with TRBD1 matching over 7 bases. This receptor was taken from a female donor with multiple sclerosis, enrolled in a pregnancy study. The sample here was CD8+ T cells from peripheral blood mononuclear cells, taken after pregnancy. The CDR3 reads CASRQGNEKLFF. CDR3 nucleotide sequence: TGTGCCAGCAGACAGGGGAATGAAAAACTGTTTTTT.